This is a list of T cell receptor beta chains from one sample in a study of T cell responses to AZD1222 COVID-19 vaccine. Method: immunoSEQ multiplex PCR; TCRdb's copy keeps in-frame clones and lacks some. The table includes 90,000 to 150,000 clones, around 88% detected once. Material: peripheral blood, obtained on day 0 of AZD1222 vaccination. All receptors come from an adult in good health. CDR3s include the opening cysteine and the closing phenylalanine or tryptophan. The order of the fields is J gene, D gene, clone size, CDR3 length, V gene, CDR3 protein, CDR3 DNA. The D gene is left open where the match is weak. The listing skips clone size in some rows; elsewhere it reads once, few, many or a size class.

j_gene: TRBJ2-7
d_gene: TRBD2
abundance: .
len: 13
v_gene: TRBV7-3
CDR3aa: CASSPPGGGEQYF
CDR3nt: TGTGCCAGCAGTCCACCCGGCGGGGGTGAGCAGTACTTC

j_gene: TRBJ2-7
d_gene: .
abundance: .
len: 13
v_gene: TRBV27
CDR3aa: CASRTTGLDEQYF
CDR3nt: TGTGCCAGCAGGACTACAGGGTTGGACGAGCAGTACTTC

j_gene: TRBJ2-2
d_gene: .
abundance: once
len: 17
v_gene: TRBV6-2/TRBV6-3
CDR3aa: CASSRILGATNTGELFF
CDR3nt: TGTGCCAGCAGCCGCATCCTAGGGGCTACGAACACCGGGGAGCTGTTTTTT

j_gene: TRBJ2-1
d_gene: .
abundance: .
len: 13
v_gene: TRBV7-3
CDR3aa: CASSLAEYNEQFF
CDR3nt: TGTGCCAGCAGCTTGGCGGAATACAATGAGCAGTTCTTC

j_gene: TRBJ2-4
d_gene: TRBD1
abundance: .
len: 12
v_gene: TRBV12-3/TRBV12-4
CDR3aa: CASMRTGYVQYF
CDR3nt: TGTGCCAGCATGAGGACAGGGTACGTTCAGTACTTC

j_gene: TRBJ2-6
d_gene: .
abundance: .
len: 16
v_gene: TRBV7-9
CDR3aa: CASSLEAISGANVLTF
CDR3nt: TGTGCCAGCAGCTTAGAGGCGATCTCTGGGGCCAACGTCCTGACTTTC

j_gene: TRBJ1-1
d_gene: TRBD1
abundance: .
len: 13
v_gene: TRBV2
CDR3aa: CASLGTGSAKAFF
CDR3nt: TGTGCCAGCCTCGGGACAGGGTCTGCTAAGGCTTTCTTT

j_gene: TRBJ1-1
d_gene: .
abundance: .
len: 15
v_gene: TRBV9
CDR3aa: CASSASRDTPAEAFF
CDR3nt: TGTGCCAGCAGCGCCAGCCGGGACACCCCCGCTGAAGCTTTCTTT

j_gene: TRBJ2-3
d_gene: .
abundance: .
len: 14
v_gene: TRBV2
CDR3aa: CASSGGAGRDTQYF
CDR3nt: TGTGCCAGCAGTGGCGGAGCAGGGAGAGATACGCAGTATTTT

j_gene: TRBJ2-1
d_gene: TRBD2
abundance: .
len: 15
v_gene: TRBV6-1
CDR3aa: CASSQSGGRANEQFF
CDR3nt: TGTGCCAGCAGTCAAAGCGGGGGGAGGGCCAATGAGCAGTTCTTC

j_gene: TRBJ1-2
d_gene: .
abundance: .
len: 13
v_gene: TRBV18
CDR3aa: CASSGAINYGYTF
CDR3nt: TGTGCCAGCTCAGGGGCCATAAACTATGGCTACACCTTC

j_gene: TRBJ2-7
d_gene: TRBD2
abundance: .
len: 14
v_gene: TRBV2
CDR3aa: CASRGTLAGYEQYF
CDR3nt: TGTGCCAGCAGAGGGACTCTAGCGGGGTACGAGCAGTACTTC

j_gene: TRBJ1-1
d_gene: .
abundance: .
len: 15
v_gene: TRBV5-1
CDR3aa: CASSPLGIMNTEAFF
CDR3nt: TGCGCCAGCAGCCCTCTAGGGATTATGAACACTGAAGCTTTCTTT

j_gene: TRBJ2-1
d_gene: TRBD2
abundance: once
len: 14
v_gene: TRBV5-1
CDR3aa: CASKAGGEVNEQFF
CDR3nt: TGCGCCAGCAAAGCGGGGGGCGAGGTCAATGAGCAGTTCTTC

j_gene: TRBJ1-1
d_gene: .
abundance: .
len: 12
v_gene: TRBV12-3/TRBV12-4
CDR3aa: CASSPSRGAAFF
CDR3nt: TGTGCCAGCAGCCCGAGCAGGGGAGCAGCTTTCTTT

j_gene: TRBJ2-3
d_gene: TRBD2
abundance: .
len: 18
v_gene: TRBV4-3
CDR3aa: CASSQDMASGGVTDTQYF
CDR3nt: TGCGCCAGCAGCCAAGATATGGCTAGCGGGGGGGTCACAGATACGCAGTATTTT

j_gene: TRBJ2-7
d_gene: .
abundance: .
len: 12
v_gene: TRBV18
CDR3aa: CASSPATYEQYF
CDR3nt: TGTGCCAGCTCACCAGCGACATACGAGCAGTACTTC

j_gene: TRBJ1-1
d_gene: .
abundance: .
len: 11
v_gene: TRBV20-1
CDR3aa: CSARGEYEAFF
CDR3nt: TGCAGTGCTAGAGGAGAGTATGAAGCTTTCTTT

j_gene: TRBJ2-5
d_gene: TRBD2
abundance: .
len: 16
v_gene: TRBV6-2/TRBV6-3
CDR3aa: CASSTSQRGGRETQYF
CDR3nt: TGTGCCAGCAGTACCTCTCAGCGGGGGGGCAGGGAGACCCAGTACTTC

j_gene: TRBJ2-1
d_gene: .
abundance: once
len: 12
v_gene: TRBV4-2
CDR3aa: CASSQDVSEQFF
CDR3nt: TGTGCCAGCAGCCAAGATGTAAGTGAGCAGTTCTTC

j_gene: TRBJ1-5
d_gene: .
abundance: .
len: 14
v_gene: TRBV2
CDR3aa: CASDVGGGNQPQHF
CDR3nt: TGTGCCAGTGATGTGGGCGGAGGTAATCAGCCCCAGCATTTT

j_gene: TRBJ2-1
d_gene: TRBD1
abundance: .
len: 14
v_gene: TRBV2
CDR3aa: CASRIRTGGDEQFF
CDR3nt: TGTGCCAGCAGAATCAGGACAGGGGGGGATGAGCAGTTCTTC

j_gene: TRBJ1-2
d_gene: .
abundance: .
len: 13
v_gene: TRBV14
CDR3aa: CASSQITNYGYTF
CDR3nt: TGTGCCAGCAGCCAAATCACTAACTATGGCTACACCTTC

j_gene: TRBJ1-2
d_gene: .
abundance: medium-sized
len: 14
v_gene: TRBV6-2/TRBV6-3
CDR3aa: CASSLRTATKGYTF
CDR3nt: TGTGCCAGCAGTCTACGAACCGCTACGAAGGGCTACACCTTC

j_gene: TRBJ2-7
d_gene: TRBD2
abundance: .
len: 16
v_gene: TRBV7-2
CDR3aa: CASSSRGGLADYEQYF
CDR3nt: TGTGCCAGCAGCTCAAGGGGGGGACTAGCGGACTACGAGCAGTACTTC

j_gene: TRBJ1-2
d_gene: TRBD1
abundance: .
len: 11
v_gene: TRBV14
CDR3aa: CASSHGTVYTF
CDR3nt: TGTGCCAGCAGCCACGGGACAGTCTACACCTTC

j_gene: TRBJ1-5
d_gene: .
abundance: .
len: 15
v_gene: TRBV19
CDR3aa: CASSIRTDSNQPQHF
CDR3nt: TGTGCCAGTAGTATCCGGACAGATAGCAATCAGCCCCAGCATTTT

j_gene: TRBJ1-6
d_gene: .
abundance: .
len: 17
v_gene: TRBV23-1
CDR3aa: CASSHSRGGGCDSPLHF
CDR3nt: TGCGCCAGCAGTCATTCACGCGGGGGGGGCTGCGATTCACCCCTCCACTTT

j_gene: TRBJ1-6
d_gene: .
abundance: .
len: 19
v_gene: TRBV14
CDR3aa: CASSQDRSWGLRDNSPLHF
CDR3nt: TGTGCCAGCAGCCAAGATCGGAGCTGGGGTCTCAGGGATAATTCACCCCTCCACTTT

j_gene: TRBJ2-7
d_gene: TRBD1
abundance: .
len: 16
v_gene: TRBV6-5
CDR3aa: CASSSLRGTGSYEQYF
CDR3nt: TGTGCCAGCAGTTCCTTACGGGGGACAGGGTCCTACGAGCAGTACTTC

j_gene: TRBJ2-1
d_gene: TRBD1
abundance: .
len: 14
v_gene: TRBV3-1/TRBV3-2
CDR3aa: CASSLTGLGNEQFF
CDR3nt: TGTGCCAGCAGCCTGACAGGGCTGGGCAATGAGCAGTTCTTC

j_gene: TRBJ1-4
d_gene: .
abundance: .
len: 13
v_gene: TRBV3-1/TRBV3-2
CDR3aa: CASSRALNEKLFF
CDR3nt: TGTGCCAGCAGCCGGGCCCTTAATGAAAAACTGTTTTTT

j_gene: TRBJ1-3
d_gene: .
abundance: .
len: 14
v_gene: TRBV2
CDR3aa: CASQEDRFGNTIYF
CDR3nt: TGTGCCAGCCAGGAAGACAGGTTCGGAAACACCATATATTTT

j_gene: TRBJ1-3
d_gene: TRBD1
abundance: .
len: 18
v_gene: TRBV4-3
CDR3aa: CASSQTETGTGFGNTIYF
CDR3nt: TGCGCCAGCAGCCAGACGGAGACCGGGACAGGGTTTGGAAACACCATATATTTT

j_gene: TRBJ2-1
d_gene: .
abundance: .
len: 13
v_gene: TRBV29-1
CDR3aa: CSAPGWIRDEQFF
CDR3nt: TGCAGCGCCCCAGGCTGGATACGCGATGAGCAGTTCTTC

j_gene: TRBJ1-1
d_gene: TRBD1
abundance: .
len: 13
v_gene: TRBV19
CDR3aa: CASKDRAPTEAFF
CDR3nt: TGTGCCAGTAAAGACAGGGCCCCCACTGAAGCTTTCTTT

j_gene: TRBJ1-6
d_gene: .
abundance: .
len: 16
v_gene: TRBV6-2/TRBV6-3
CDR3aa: CASSYSKGFSNSPLHF
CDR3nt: TGTGCCAGCAGTTACTCGAAGGGCTTTAGCAATTCACCCCTCCACTTT

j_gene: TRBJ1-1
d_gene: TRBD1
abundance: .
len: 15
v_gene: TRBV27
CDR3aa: CASRPGDRMNTEAFF
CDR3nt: TGTGCCAGCAGGCCAGGGGACAGGATGAACACTGAAGCTTTCTTT

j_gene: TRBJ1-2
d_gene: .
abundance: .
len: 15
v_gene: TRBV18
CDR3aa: CASSPIEGRDYGYTF
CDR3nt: TGTGCCAGCTCACCGATTGAAGGGCGGGACTATGGCTACACCTTC

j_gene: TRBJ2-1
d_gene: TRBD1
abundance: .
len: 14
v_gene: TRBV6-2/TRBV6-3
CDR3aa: CASRPWTGGNEQFF
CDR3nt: TGTGCCAGCAGACCTTGGACAGGGGGCAATGAGCAGTTCTTC

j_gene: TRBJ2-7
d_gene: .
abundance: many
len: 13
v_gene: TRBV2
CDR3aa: CASSDDITYEQYF
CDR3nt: TGTGCCAGCAGTGACGACATTACCTACGAGCAGTACTTC

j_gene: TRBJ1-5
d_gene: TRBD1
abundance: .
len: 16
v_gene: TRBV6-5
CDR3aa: CASSSSRGGRNQPQHF
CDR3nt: TGTGCCAGCAGTTCCTCCAGGGGGGGTCGAAATCAGCCCCAGCATTTT

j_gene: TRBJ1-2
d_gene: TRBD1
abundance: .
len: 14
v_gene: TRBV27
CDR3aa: CASSLRPQGGGYTF
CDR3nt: TGTGCCAGCAGTTTAAGGCCGCAGGGGGGCGGCTACACCTTC

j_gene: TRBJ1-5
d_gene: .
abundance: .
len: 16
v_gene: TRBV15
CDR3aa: CATSRDQARGNQPQHF
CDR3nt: TGTGCCACCAGCAGAGATCAGGCCAGGGGCAATCAGCCCCAGCATTTT

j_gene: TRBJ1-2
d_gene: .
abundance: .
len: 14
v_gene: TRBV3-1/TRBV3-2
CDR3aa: CASSQDRPGAGYTF
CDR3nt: TGTGCCAGCAGCCAAGATCGACCGGGGGCAGGCTACACCTTC

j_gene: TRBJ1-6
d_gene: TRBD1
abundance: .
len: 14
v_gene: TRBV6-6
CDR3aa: CASSTGQGVAPLHF
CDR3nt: TGTGCCAGCAGTACCGGACAGGGGGTCGCACCCCTCCACTTT

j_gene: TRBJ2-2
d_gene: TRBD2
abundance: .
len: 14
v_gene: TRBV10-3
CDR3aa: CAISSGGAAGELFF
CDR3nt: TGTGCCATCAGTAGCGGGGGGGCCGCCGGGGAGCTGTTTTTT

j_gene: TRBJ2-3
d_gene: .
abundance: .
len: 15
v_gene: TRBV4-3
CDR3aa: CASSQDLVPTDTQYF
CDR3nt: TGCGCCAGCAGCCAAGATCTGGTTCCCACAGATACGCAGTATTTT

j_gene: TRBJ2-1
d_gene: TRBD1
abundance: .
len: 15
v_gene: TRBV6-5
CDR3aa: CASSMGQGAPTGQFF
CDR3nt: TGTGCCAGCAGCATGGGACAGGGGGCCCCTACGGGACAGTTCTTC

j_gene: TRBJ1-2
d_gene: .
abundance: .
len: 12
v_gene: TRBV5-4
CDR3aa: CASSWPDGSYTF
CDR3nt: TGTGCCAGCAGCTGGCCTGACGGCAGCTACACCTTC

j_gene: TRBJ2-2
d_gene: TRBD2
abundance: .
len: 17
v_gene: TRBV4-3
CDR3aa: CASSQDWGGSNTGELFF
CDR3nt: TGCGCCAGCAGCCAAGATTGGGGAGGGTCGAACACCGGGGAGCTGTTTTTT